The T cell receptor (beta chain) under discussion was sequenced for a study of CD8+CD57+ T cells in acquired aplastic anemia. Study-level background: On average, sorted CD4+ and CD8+ cells gave 3 to 4 ug of DNA. General study findings and limits: Both patients and controls carried the same twenty-nine CD8+ CDR3 sequences. Researchers reported that CD8+ Simpson's diversity was not significantly different in patients versus controls.

Of note for this clonotype: The antigen is undetermined.

Trimming removed 6 bases from V and 3 bases from J, with 17 bases in between. The CDR3 length is 14 residues. Germline values: CDR1 DFQATT, CDR2 SNEGSKA (reference sequence). TCR beta VDJ and CDR3 profiles were obtained from a genomic DNA template. TCRdb itself ran the reads through MiXCR, one entry per CDR3 protein. The table records around 250,000 distinct CDR3 sequences, approximately 56% of them present only once. This sequence originates from a human donor with severe aplastic anemia or a healthy control (not recorded which). Sequenced sample: sorted CD4+, CD8+, or CD8+CD57+ T cells (not recorded which) from PBMCs. The chain couples TRBV20-1 to TRBJ1-1; TRBD1 is a possible D gene (5 bases). In nucleotides, the CDR3 is TGCAGTGCGAACCGGGACGCCAGTTACACTGAAGCTTTCTTT. This translates into CSANRDASYTEAFF.